This TCR beta chain was captured by sequencing in a study of blood T cells in healthy people across ages. Germline V gene sequence: CDR1 SGHRS, CDR2 YFSETQ. The CDR3 contains 13 residues. Trimming pared 5 bases from V and 4 bases from J, leaving 11 bases between. The donors, all healthy, were Caucasians living in Russia, aged roughly 6 to 100. This clonotype has just a few counts. Together with a sample-barcoded 5' primer, a J-beta primer mix was included in a second PCR lasting roughly 6 to 12 cycles. One entry per CDR3 protein results from TCRdb running MiXCR on the 5' RACE reads. The table shows fewer than 2,000,000 distinct CDR3 sequences, with around 40% occurring only once.

Input material: blood. The clonotype was recovered from a human donor in good health. The chain couples TRBV5-1 to TRBJ2-3; D perhaps matches TRBD2 (6 bases). The CDR3 coding sequence is TGCGCCAGCAGGGTATCGGGGGCAGATACGCAGTATTTT. Translated, it gives CASRVSGADTQYF.